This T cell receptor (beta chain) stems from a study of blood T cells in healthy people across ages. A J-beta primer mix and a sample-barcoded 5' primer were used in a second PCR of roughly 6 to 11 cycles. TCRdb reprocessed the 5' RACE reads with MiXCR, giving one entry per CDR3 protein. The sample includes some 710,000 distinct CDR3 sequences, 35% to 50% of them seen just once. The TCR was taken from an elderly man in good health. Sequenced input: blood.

CDR3 nucleotide sequence: TGTGCCAGCAGCTTAGCGGGTTGGGGCAGCACAGATACGCAGTATTTT. Its protein is CASSLAGWGSTDTQYF. This chain links TRBV7-6 with TRBJ2-3, with a tentative D call TRBD1 (5 bases). V was trimmed by 0 bases and J by 0 bases, leaving 10 bases between them. CDR3 length: 16 amino acids. Germline V gene sequence: CDR1 SGHVS, CDR2 FNYEAQ.